One and the same sample provided the 11 T cell receptor beta chains below, sequenced in a study of blood T cell repertoires in COVID-19. Libraries were prepared by immunoSEQ multiplex PCR; TCRdb keeps only in-frame clonotypes and omits some of them. The sample carries roughly 130,000 clones, 84% recorded once. Sequencing used PBMCs or T cells enriched from blood (not recorded which). The source is a woman in her twenties or thirties who had recovered from COVID-19.

The rearrangement links TRBV11-2 to TRBJ2-1; 16 bases agree with TRBD2. The CDR3 length is 15 residues. The V gene's germline CDR1 is SGHAT and CDR2 FQNNGV. With 3 bases clipped from V and 10 bases from J, the junction kept 3 bases outside the gene matches. The CDR3 DNA is TGTGCCAGCAGCTTGGGACTAGCGGGAGGGGGGGAGCAGTTCTTC. This translates into CASSLGLAGGGEQFF.

This clone was observed a single time. V gene TRBV5-1 combines with J gene TRBJ2-7, with TRBD1 identical over 11 bases. With V trimmed by 4 bases and J by 5 bases, 8 bases remained unmatched. This CDR3 has 15 residues. Germline CDR1 SGHRS, CDR2 YFSETQ. CDR3: CASSPTGQGAHEQYF. The CDR3 bases are TGCGCCAGCAGCCCGACCGGACAGGGGGCCCACGAGCAGTACTTC. The complete variable domain, with remaining parts taken from reference TRBV5-1 and TRBJ2-7, reads KAGVTQTPRYLIKTRGQQVTLSCSPISGHRSVSWYQQTPGQGLQFLFEYFSETQRNKGNFPGRFSGRQFSNSRSEMNVSTLELGDSALYLCASSPTGQGAHEQYFGPGTRLTVT.

The V gene is TRBV19, the J gene TRBJ1-5; D unclear. The germline CDR1 and CDR2 sequences are LNHDA and SQIVND (reference sequence). Trimming pared 5 bases from V and 0 bases from J, leaving 2 bases between. The CDR3 sequence is 12 residues long. The CDR3 loop is CASSLSNQPQHF. The DNA for the CDR3 is TGTGCCAGTAGTCTTAGCAATCAGCCCCAGCATTTT.

This clone was counted a single time. The chain recombines TRBV19 with TRBJ2-7, with 8 bases matching TRBD1. This CDR3 comprises 13 residues. Losses at the gene ends were 8 bases for V and 5 bases for J; bases not matched to a gene: 8. CDR1 is LNHDA and CDR2 is SQIVND in the germline V gene (reference sequence). Here the CDR3 DNA reads TGTGCCAGTCGACAGGGGAGTTACCACGAGCAGTACTTC. Its translation is CASRQGSYHEQYF.

The chain combines TRBV5-4 with TRBJ1-1, with a possible D match to TRBD1 (5 bases). Germline V gene data show CDR1 as SGHNT and CDR2 as YYREEE (reference sequence). The V end lost 0 bases, the J end lost 6 bases, and 12 bases lay between the germline ends. The CDR3 is made up of 14 amino acids. CDR3 protein: CASSLEVRGAEAFF. CDR3 DNA sequence: TGTGCCAGCAGCTTGGAGGTGCGGGGGGCTGAAGCTTTCTTT.

J is TRBJ2-2 and V is TRBV18; D might be TRBD2 (6 bases). The V end was cut by 3 bases, the J end by 5 bases, with 16 bases between. The CDR3 covers 16 residues. Germline CDR1 KGHSH, CDR2 LQKENI. CDR3 in DNA: TGTGCCAGCTCACCCCTAGCAGCCCGGGGGACCGGGGAGCTGTTTTTT. It translates to CASSPLAARGTGELFF.

The chain joins TRBV10-3 to TRBJ1-3, with 11 bases fitting TRBD1. The germline V gene has CDR1 ENHRY and CDR2 SYGVKD. V dropped 8 bases and J dropped 1; count of bases not matched to a gene: 4. The CDR3 sequence is 15 residues long. This CDR3 is CAISDRGRSGNTIYF. CDR3 coding DNA: TGTGCCATCTCGGACAGGGGGCGTTCTGGAAACACCATATATTTT.

The chain recombines TRBV6-2 or TRBV6-3 with TRBJ1-5, with D perhaps matching TRBD1 (6 bases). Between the trimmed V and J ends, which lost 6 bases and 6 bases, there was a span of 15 bases. The CDR3 length is 14 residues. Looked up from germline, CDR1 is MNHEY and CDR2 is SVGEGT. CDR3 nucleotides: TGTGCCAGCAGCCTCCTGGGGGCTGGTCAGCCCCAGCATTTT. Its protein is CASSLLGAGQPQHF.

A few counts support this clone. Sequence at one end of the junction differs from germline and may be a read error. The rearrangement links TRBV7-7 to TRBJ2-1; a weak D match, TRBD1 (5 bases). Germline V gives CDR1 SSHAT, CDR2 FNYEAQ (reference sequence). The CDR3 is made up of 12 amino acids. The DNA for the CDR3 is TGTGCTAGCAGCCATCCTAGGGGTGAGCAGTTCTTC. Translation: CASSHPRGEQFF.

This clone has just one count. The gene calls are TRBV5-1 and TRBJ2-3, with D uncertain. V was clipped by 5 bases and J by 0 bases, with 10 bases between them. This CDR3 is built from 14 residues. Germline V CDR1 and CDR2: SGHRS, YFSETQ. Written as DNA, the CDR3 is TGCGCCAGCAGATCCAGCGCTAGCACAGATACGCAGTATTTT. This gives the protein CASRSSASTDTQYF.

The chain employs TRBV9 and TRBJ2-3; no definite D call. Between the trimmed V and J ends, which lost 3 bases and 0 bases, there was a span of 11 bases. CDR3 length: 15 residues. Germline CDR1 reads SGDLS; CDR2 reads YYNGEE. The CDR3 DNA sequence: TGTGCCAGCAGCGAGTCAGGAACTAGCACAGATACGCAGTATTTT. It specifies CASSESGTSTDTQYF.